One sample yielded the 4 T cell receptor beta chains listed below, sequenced in a study of T cells in narcolepsy. Method: immunoSEQ multiplex PCR; TCRdb's copy keeps in-frame clones and lacks some. Found here are tens of thousands of clones, 55% to 65% of them singletons; the top ten hold 12%. Specimen: memory (CD45RA-) CD4+ T cells from blood. The origin of the receptors is a human donor in good health.

J is TRBJ1-2 and V is TRBV9; perhaps TRBD1 as D (5 bases). The V and J ends lost 3 bases and 5 bases respectively, with 26 bases between them. This CDR3 has 18 residues. Germline CDR1 SGDLS, CDR2 YYNGEE. The CDR3 region is CASSADSAGGTRAYGYTF. The CDR3, as DNA: TGTGCCAGCAGCGCAGATTCAGCCGGGGGGACTAGGGCGTATGGCTACACCTTC. The variable domain in full, completed from reference TRBV9 and TRBJ1-2, reads DSGVTQTPKHLITATGQRVTLRCSPRSGDLSVYWYQQSLDQGLQFLIQYYNGEERAKGNILERFSAQQFPDLHSELNLSSLELGDSALYFCASSADSAGGTRAYGYTFGSGTRLTVV.

V gene TRBV11-2 combines with J gene TRBJ2-1; 9 bases agree with TRBD2. The CDR3 is made up of 16 amino acids. Per germline, CDR1 SGHAT and CDR2 FQNNGV. The V and J ends lost 1 base and 2 bases, in that order; junction bases with no gene match: 3. The CDR3 is CASSLGAGGPYNEQFF. The CDR3 nucleotides read TGTGCCAGCAGCTTAGGGGCGGGAGGGCCCTACAATGAGCAGTTCTTC.

This clone has only one observation. This chain links TRBV7-7 with TRBJ1-3, with D perhaps TRBD1 (6 bases). CDR3 size: 17 residues. Germline CDR1 reads SSHAT; CDR2 reads FNYEAQ (reference sequence). V dropped 11 bases and J dropped 4 bases, with 27 bases sitting between them. The CDR3, as DNA: TGTGCCCCCAATGCCAGGGCCAACTTGGACAGCGGAAACACCATATATTTT. This translates into CAPNARANLDSGNTIYF. The variable domain in full, completed from reference TRBV7-7 and TRBJ1-3, reads GAGVSQSPRYKVTKRGQDVTLRCDPISSHATLYWYQQALGQGPEFLTYFNYEAQPDKSGLPSDRFSAERPEGSISTLTIQRTEQRDSAMYRCAPNARANLDSGNTIYFGEGSWLTVV.

The chain is built from TRBV4-2 and TRBJ2-7, with a tentative D call TRBD2 (5 bases). Germline CDR1 LGHNA, CDR2 YNFKEQ. CDR3 length: 13 amino acids. Trimming shortened V by 4 bases and J by 5 bases, and 12 bases separated the two germline ends. In DNA, the CDR3 is TGTGCCAGCAGCCTCCTCCTCGGGGACGAGCAGTACTTC. It yields the protein CASSLLLGDEQYF.